This T cell receptor (beta chain) is drawn from a study of T cell responses to AZD1222 COVID-19 vaccine. Study-level information: The analysis combined second doses at about 4 or about 12 weeks. General study results and limits: Repertoires were sampled only after the peak T cell response. Regions left unmutated in variants are reportedly the target of nearly half of spike-specific TCRs. Clonal diversity was possibly underestimated; the donors were predominantly white British and more often female.

This CDR3 region has 13 residues. V was trimmed by 0 bases and J by 7 bases, leaving 8 bases between them. CDR1 is SGHRS and CDR2 is YFSETQ in the germline V gene. The data were produced by immunoSEQ multiplex PCR, yet TCRdb's version contains in-frame clones alone and is incomplete. The table lists 85,000 to 130,000 clones, roughly nine tenths of them singletons. Details on this clone: Antigen unknown.

The clonotype was recovered from an adult in good health. V gene TRBV5-1 combines with J gene TRBJ2-1; D gene ambiguous. The sequencing here drew on peripheral blood, taken on day 0 of AZD1222 vaccination. The DNA of the CDR3 is TGCGCCAGCAGCTTGGCCCAGCCGAATGAGCAGTTCTTC. It yields the protein CASSLAQPNEQFF.